This T cell receptor (beta chain) was profiled in a study of blood T cell repertoires in COVID-19. Some clones are missing from TCRdb's copy, which holds only in-frame ones; the method was immunoSEQ multiplex PCR. This table has roughly 21,000 clones, 80% to 90% appearing once. The sequenced sample was peripheral blood. This TCR derives from a woman aged 80 or over with active or convalescent COVID-19.

CDR3 coding DNA: TGTGCCAGCAGTTTCCAGGGGTGGGGTGGCTACACCTTC. It encodes CASSFQGWGGYTF. The V gene is TRBV27, the J gene TRBJ1-2; D might be TRBD1 (6 bases). The V end was cut by 3 bases, the J end by 7 bases, with 12 bases between. The CDR3 runs to 13 residues. The V gene's germline CDR1 is MNHEY and CDR2 SMNVEV (reference sequence).